The present T cell receptor (beta chain) was sequenced within a study of T cell repertoires in cytomegalovirus infection. Study in general: Recently described HLA-C-restricted plus well-studied HLA-B-restricted CMV epitopes were used. Matching HLA type, along with CMV infection, was indicated by public TCR beta signatures. Study observations and caveats: The study identified carriers of CMV plus the relevant HLA from cumulative public TCR beta family frequency. Dominating the ex vivo response were HLA-C-restricted CMV-specific TCR beta clonotypes.

To note about this clonotype: Antigen: not known.

The germline gives CDR1 MNHGY, CDR2 SAAAGT. J gave up 3 bases and V 7 bases, and 10 bases lay outside the gene matches. The CDR3 sequence is 15 residues long. TCRdb passed the reads through MiXCR, listing each CDR3 protein once. Of some 320,000 distinct CDR3 sequences in the sample, 29% were seen once. Source: cultured PBMCs, taken from culture after CMV antigen stimulation. The chain is built from TRBV6-8 and TRBJ2-7, with 9 nucleotides matching TRBD1. The receptor was derived from a human donor in good health (CMV status not recorded). Some clones in this sample may be carry-over from other donors' samples. This CDR3 is CASNKSGTGHYEQYF. As DNA, the CDR3 is TGTGCCAGCAATAAATCCGGGACAGGGCACTACGAGCAGTACTTC.